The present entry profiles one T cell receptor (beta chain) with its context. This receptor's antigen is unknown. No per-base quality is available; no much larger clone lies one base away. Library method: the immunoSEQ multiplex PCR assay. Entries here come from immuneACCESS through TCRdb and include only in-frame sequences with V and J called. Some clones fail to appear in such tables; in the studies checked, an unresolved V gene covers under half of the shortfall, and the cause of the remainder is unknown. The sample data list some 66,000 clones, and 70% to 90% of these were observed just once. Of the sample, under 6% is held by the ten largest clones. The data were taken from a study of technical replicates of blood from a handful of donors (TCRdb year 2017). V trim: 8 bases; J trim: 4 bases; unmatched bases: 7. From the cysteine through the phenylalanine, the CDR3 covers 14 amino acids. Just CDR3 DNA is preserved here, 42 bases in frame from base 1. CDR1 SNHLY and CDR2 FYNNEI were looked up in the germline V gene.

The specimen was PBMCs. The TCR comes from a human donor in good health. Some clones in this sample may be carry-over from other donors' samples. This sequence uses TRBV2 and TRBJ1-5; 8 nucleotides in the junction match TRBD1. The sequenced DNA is TGTGCCAGCGGACCAGGGGGCCGAAATCAGCCCCAGCATTTT. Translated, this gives CASGPGGRNQPQHF.